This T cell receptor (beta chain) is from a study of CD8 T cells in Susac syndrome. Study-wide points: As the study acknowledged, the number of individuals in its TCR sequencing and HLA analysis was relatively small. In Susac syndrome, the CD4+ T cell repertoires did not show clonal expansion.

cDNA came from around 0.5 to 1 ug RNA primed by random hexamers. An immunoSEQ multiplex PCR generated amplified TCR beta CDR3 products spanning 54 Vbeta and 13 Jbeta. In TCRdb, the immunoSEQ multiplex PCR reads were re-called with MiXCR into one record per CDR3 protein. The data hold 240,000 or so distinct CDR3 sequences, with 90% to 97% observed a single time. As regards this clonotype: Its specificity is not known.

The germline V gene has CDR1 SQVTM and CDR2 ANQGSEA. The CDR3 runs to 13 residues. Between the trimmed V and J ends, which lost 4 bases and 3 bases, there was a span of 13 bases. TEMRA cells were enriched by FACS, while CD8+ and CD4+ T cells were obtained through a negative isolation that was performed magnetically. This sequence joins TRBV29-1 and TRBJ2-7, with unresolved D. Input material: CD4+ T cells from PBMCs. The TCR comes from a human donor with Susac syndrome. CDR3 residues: CSVGPPPYYEQYF. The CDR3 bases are TGCAGCGTTGGACCCCCCCCGTACTACGAGCAGTACTTC.